This T cell receptor beta chain was identified during a study of cytomegalovirus exposure and HLA in healthy donors. Overall study: As an earlier analysis found, 150 million to 200 million T cells yielded about 120 million unique TCR beta sequences.

In germline, CDR1 is SGHNT, CDR2 YYREEE (reference sequence). Deletions cut 1 base from V and 0 bases from J, with 7 bases between. The CDR3 is made up of 14 amino acids. The PCR was carried out with 60 Vbeta primers and 13 Jbeta primers. Produced via immunoSEQ multiplex PCR; TCRdb's table is partial and in-frame only. The sample contains around 120,000 clones, approximately 80% of which appear only once. Healthy bone marrow donors made up the donors. In the case of this clone: The antigen is not known.

Study conclusions and caveats: A classifier reportedly called cytomegalovirus status with high sensitivity and specificity.

The TCR originated in a woman aged 35 to 49 in good health and CMV-seronegative. The chain uses TRBV5-4 and TRBJ1-1; D is undetermined. Sequenced sample: PBMCs. The CDR3 region has the DNA TGTGCCAGCAGCTTGACACACCTGAACACTGAAGCTTTCTTT. Translation gives CASSLTHLNTEAFF.